Below are 2 T cell receptor beta chains sequenced from a single sample in a study of blood T cell repertoires in COVID-19. Libraries were prepared by immunoSEQ multiplex PCR; TCRdb keeps only in-frame clonotypes and omits some of them. Of about 68,000 clones listed, roughly 80% were seen once; the top ten hold approximately 9.2%. The source material was peripheral blood. The receptors were sampled from a woman between 50 and 59 years old with acute or convalescent COVID-19.

The CDR3 sequence: CASSLGPRMNTEAFF. CDR3 in DNA: TGTGCCAGCAGTCTGGGGCCACGGATGAACACTGAAGCTTTCTTT. This rearrangement joins TRBV28 to TRBJ1-1; D is possibly TRBD1 (5 bases). There are 15 residues in the CDR3. Deletions cut 5 bases from V and 0 bases from J, with 13 bases between. The V gene's germline CDR1 is MDHEN and CDR2 SYDVKM.

V is TRBV7-3 and J is TRBJ1-5, with D possibly TRBD1 on 5 matching bases. Trimming cost V 0 bases and J 6 bases, with 12 bases left between them. The CDR3 runs to 15 residues. The germline CDR1 and CDR2 sequences are SGHTA and FQGTGA. CDR3 coding DNA: TGTGCCAGCAGCTTAACAGGGGAGGTAGGTCAGCCCCAGCATTTT. It yields the protein CASSLTGEVGQPQHF.